What follows are 9 T cell receptor beta chains derived from one specimen sequenced in a study of tumor-infiltrating lymphocytes in primary liver carcinoma (dated by TCRdb to 2015 to 2018). RNA from unsorted whole blood was extracted with TRIzol reagent, and germline DNA was obtained with the DNeasy Blood & Tissue kit. Sequencing instrument: Illumina HiSeq 2500. Starting from about 500 ng total RNA, TCRbeta-specific cDNA was produced by reverse transcription with a constant-region primer and ProtoScript II reverse transcriptase. The TCRbeta libraries were prepared through three rounds of nested multiplex PCR following a slightly modified ARM-PCR procedure. The first two PCR rounds used multiplex TRBV1-TRBV30 forward primers with a Cbeta reverse primer, each for 10 cycles. The public reads were reanalyzed by TCRdb: fastp trimming at Q25, MiXCR alignment, in-frame beta chains only. Records with the same CDR3 protein are collapsed into one entry carrying the most frequent genes and DNA. Recorded for this sample are approximately 330,000 distinct CDR3 sequences; less than 75% of them occurred a single time. Roughly 6% of the sample comes from the top ten.

The specimen was peripheral blood. These receptor sequences come from a man in his forties with primary liver carcinoma and hepatitis B virus infection.

A word on this clonotype: It may be a read error: a sequence one base away is much more abundant. The chain is built from TRBV29-1 and TRBJ1-1; D remains unclear. Deletions cut 2 bases from V and 2 bases from J, with 12 bases between. The CDR3 is 14 residues long. Germline CDR1 is SQVTM and CDR2 is ANQGSEA. The CDR3 protein is CSVEIFGGNTEAFF. CDR3 nucleotide sequence: TGCAGCGTTGAAATATTCGGAGGCAACACTGAAGCTTTCTTT.

Details on this clonotype: A much larger clone lies one base from this, so it may be a read error. The CDR3 protein is CSAELPTGGSYNEQFF. CDR3 coding DNA: TGCAGCGCTGAACTCCCGACAGGGGGCTCCTACAATGAGCAGTTCTTC. The chain links TRBV29-1 to TRBJ2-1; the match to TRBD1 covers 9 bases. The germline V gene encodes CDR1 SQVTM and CDR2 ANQGSEA. The CDR3 loop spans 16 amino acids.

Regarding this clonotype: A junction boundary mismatches the germline segment, possibly from a read error. The chain links TRBV11-2 to TRBJ2-5; 8 bases line up with TRBD1. This CDR3 has 16 residues. Germline loops: CDR1 SGHAT, CDR2 FQNNGV. The CDR3 here is CTSSLALDRDPRAQYF. Here the CDR3 DNA reads TGTACCAGTAGCTTAGCCTTGGACAGGGATCCTCGGGCCCAGTACTTC.

The rearrangement uses TRBV21-1 and TRBJ2-7; whether TRBD1, the table's D call, matches the DNA was not checked. TRBV21-1 is recorded as a pseudogene. This CDR3 region has 13 residues. CDR3 sequence reads: CASSMLGDHEQYF. In DNA form, the CDR3 reads TGTGCCAGCAGCATGTTAGGGGACCACGAGCAGTACTTC.

This clonotype was recorded many times. The chain has TRBV11-2 and TRBJ2-7, with unresolved D. The CDR3 contains 11 residues. Trimming removed 6 bases from V and 1 base from J, with 4 bases in between. CDR1 is SGHAT and CDR2 is FQNNGV in the germline V gene. The CDR3 nucleotides are TGTGCCAGCAGTGGTTCCTACGAGCAGTACTTC. Translation: CASSGSYEQYF.

The chain recombines TRBV11-3 with TRBJ2-1; perhaps TRBD2 as D (5 bases). The CDR3 sequence is 14 residues long. Trimming cost V 6 bases and J 8 bases, with 17 bases left between them. CDR1 is SGHNT and CDR2 is YENEEA in the germline V gene. CDR3 loop: CASRLDPANDEQFF. The CDR3 nucleotides read TGTGCCAGCAGACTAGATCCCGCGAATGATGAGCAGTTCTTC. Filled out from reference TRBV11-3 and TRBJ2-1, the complete variable domain reads EAGVVQSPRYKIIEKKQPVAFWCNPISGHNTLYWYLQNLGQGPELLIRYENEEAVDDSQLPKDRFSAERLKGVDSTLKIQPAELGDSAVYLCASRLDPANDEQFFGPGTRLTVL.

Notes on this clonotype: Germline is not matched at one junction end, which may reflect a read error. The chain uses TRBV6-5 and TRBJ2-1; D is undetermined. Germline V gives CDR1 MNHEY, CDR2 SVGAGI. CDR3 length: 11 residues. This chain's CDR3 is CASSYGAEQFF. CDR3 bases: TGCGCCAGCAGTTACGGTGCTGAGCAGTTCTTC.

A note on this clonotype: One base away lies a much larger clone, so this may be a sequencing read error. V gene TRBV29-1 combines with J gene TRBJ2-7; no reliable D call. This CDR3 spans 13 amino acids. Germline CDR1 is SQVTM and CDR2 is ANQGSEA. V shed 0 bases and J shed 2 bases, with 8 bases lying between them. The DNA for the CDR3 is TGCAGCGTTGAAGATCACACAGCCTACGAGCAGTACTTC. It encodes CSVEDHTAYEQYF.

There are a few counts of this clonotype. Being one base from a much bigger clone, this may be a read error. The J gene is TRBJ1-1, the V gene TRBV29-1, with TRBD1 matching 12 bases. The germline V gene encodes CDR1 SQVTM and CDR2 ANQGSEA. The ends lost 7 bases at V and 10 bases at J; junction bases unmatched: 7. This CDR3 is built from 12 residues. The CDR3 coding sequence is TGCAGCGAGATCCCGGGACAGGGGGCAGCTTTCTTT. Its protein product is CSEIPGQGAAFF.